This entry concerns a single T cell receptor beta chain. Antigen unknown. Only in-frame clones appear in the TCRdb table, and some are missing; sequencing was by immunoSEQ multiplex PCR. The sample lists roughly 68,000 clones; around 78% were seen once. The CDR3 consists of 17 residues. V trimming: 0 bases; J trimming: 5 bases; junction bases outside the gene matches: 4. Germline V gene lookup returns CDR1 SGHAT and CDR2 FQNNGV. These data belong to a study of siplizumab effects on memory and regulatory T cells. Study results and caveats: A minor share of alloreactive clones matched unstimulated subsets.

Material for sequencing was memory CD4+ T cells sorted from blood. The receptor was isolated from a human donor in good health. The chain uses TRBV11-2 and TRBJ2-7, with TRBD2 identical over 16 bases. The CDR3 region is CASSLDGTSGRADEQYF. The DNA of the CDR3 is TGTGCCAGCAGCTTAGATGGGACTAGCGGGAGGGCAGACGAGCAGTACTTC.